Listed below are T cell receptor beta chains from one sample, sequenced in a study of CD8+ T cells in alopecia areata. Assay: immunoSEQ multiplex PCR; the TCRdb copy retains only in-frame clones and omits some. The sample has 90,000 to 150,000 clones; around 56% are singletons. The sequenced sample was CD4+ T cells sorted from blood, obtained at week 4, from a patient treated with tofacitinib. The source of these receptors is a human donor with alopecia areata. Each CDR3 is given with its conserved first and last residue. A D gene is named only where the DNA matches it firmly. Clone sizes are given selectively: once, few, many, or a class where the clone is expanded.

V gene	clone size	D gene	J gene	CDR3 DNA	CDR3 protein
TRBV5-1	few	TRBD2	TRBJ2-7	TGCGCCAGCAGCTTTACTAGCGGGAGCGTGGTGAGGGAGCAGTACTTC	CASSFTSGSVVREQYF
TRBV27	-	-	TRBJ2-2	TGTGCCAGCAGCCCAGGGTATGAAGACACCGGGGAGCTGTTTTTT	CASSPGYEDTGELFF
TRBV18	-	-	TRBJ1-5	TGTGCCAGCTCAGCGACAGGCACCAATCAGCCCCAGCATTTT	CASSATGTNQPQHF
TRBV4-1	-	-	TRBJ2-1	TGCGCCAGCAGCCAACCAACAGGGAAGTCCTACAATGAGCAGTTCTTC	CASSQPTGKSYNEQFF
TRBV4-2	-	TRBD1	TRBJ2-7	TGTGCCAGCAGCCCCTTGTTGCGGACAGGGCTAAGGGAGCAGTACTTC	CASSPLLRTGLREQYF
TRBV5-1	-	-	TRBJ2-3	TGCGCCAGTCTCTCGGGGGACACAGATACGCAGTATTTT	CASLSGDTDTQYF
TRBV11-2	few	TRBD2	TRBJ2-1	TGTGCCAGCAGCTTCGCGGGGGGTACGAATGAGCAGTTCTTC	CASSFAGGTNEQFF
TRBV5-5	-	-	TRBJ2-5	TGTGCCAGCACCCGTCCTTCAACAGCCTCCGCTGAGTCCCAGTACTTC	CASTRPSTASAESQYF
TRBV30	-	-	TRBJ2-7	TGTGCCTGGAGTGGGACGGTCTACGAGCAGTACTTC	CAWSGTVYEQYF
TRBV6-5	-	-	TRBJ1-1	TGTGCCAGCAGTTTTACGGACACTGAAGCTTTCTTT	CASSFTDTEAFF
TRBV7-9	-	-	TRBJ2-4	TGTGCCAGCAGCTTGACATCATCGGGGAACATTCAGTACTTC	CASSLTSSGNIQYF
TRBV20-1	-	-	TRBJ2-3	TGCAGTGTAGTCTCAGATACGCAGTATTTT	CSVVSDTQYF
TRBV29-1	-	-	TRBJ2-7	TGCAGCGTTGACGGCAGGTTTCCCTACGAGCAGTACTTC	CSVDGRFPYEQYF
TRBV9	-	TRBD1	TRBJ2-5	TGTGCCAGCAGCGCACAGGGGATGTCAGAGACCCAGTACTTC	CASSAQGMSETQYF
TRBV15	-	TRBD1	TRBJ2-5	TGTGCCACCAGCAGAGGACAGGGGTGGAGAGAGACCCAGTACTTC	CATSRGQGWRETQYF
TRBV30	-	-	TRBJ2-7	TGTGCCTGGAGTGTACAACGATGGGGCGAGCAGTACTTC	CAWSVQRWGEQYF
TRBV29-1	-	TRBD1	TRBJ1-5	TGCAGCGTAATCGACAGGGGAGATCGTCAGCCCCAGCATTTT	CSVIDRGDRQPQHF
TRBV23-1	-	-	TRBJ1-5	TGCGCCAGCAGTCAATCAGGTGACAGCGGACAGCCCCAGCATTTT	CASSQSGDSGQPQHF
TRBV30	-	-	TRBJ1-2	TGTGCCTGGCCCAGGGGCGGCCTGTATGGCTACACCTTC	CAWPRGGLYGYTF
TRBV29-1	-	TRBD2	TRBJ2-1	TGCAGCGTTTCTACCACTAGCGGGCCCCTTAATGAGCAGTTCTTC	CSVSTTSGPLNEQFF
TRBV6-1	-	-	TRBJ1-2	TGTGCCAGCACCCCGGGGGGGCATAACTATGGCTACACCTTC	CASTPGGHNYGYTF
TRBV6-5	few	-	TRBJ2-2	TGTGCCAGCAGCCCGGACTTCACCGGGGAGCTGTTTTTT	CASSPDFTGELFF
TRBV4-1	-	-	TRBJ1-2	TGCGCCAGCAGCCAAGCGGGAATTTCCTATGGCTACACCTTC	CASSQAGISYGYTF
TRBV27	few	-	TRBJ2-1	TGTGCCAGCAGTTTTATCGCAGGAAATGAGCAGTTCTTC	CASSFIAGNEQFF
TRBV18	few	-	TRBJ1-1	TGTGCCAGCTCACCACCGGCTCGTACTGAAGCTTTCTTT	CASSPPARTEAFF
TRBV6-1	few	-	TRBJ1-5	TGTGCCAGCAGTGAAAGTTTAACTCAGCCCCAGCATTTT	CASSESLTQPQHF
TRBV29-1	once	-	TRBJ2-3	TGCAGCGTTGATTCTCCTAGCCGCACGTCTAGCACAGATACGCAGTATTTT	CSVDSPSRTSSTDTQYF
TRBV7-9	-	-	TRBJ2-5	TGTGCCAGCAGCTCGGACAGCCAAGAGACCCAGTACTTC	CASSSDSQETQYF
TRBV2	few	-	TRBJ2-1	TGTGCCAGCAGTGAACCGGGTAGGACCTACAATGAGCAGTTCTTC	CASSEPGRTYNEQFF
TRBV29-1	-	-	TRBJ1-4	TGCAGCGTTGGTAGAGGGGTTGGTGAAAAACTGTTTTTT	CSVGRGVGEKLFF
TRBV2	-	-	TRBJ1-1	TGTGCCAGCAGCCGGGGGATACTGAACACTGAAGCTTTCTTT	CASSRGILNTEAFF
TRBV25-1	-	TRBD1	TRBJ1-2	TGTGCCAGCAGTGGTGGGACAGGGAAAGTATCATCGGTTGGCTACACCTTC	CASSGGTGKVSSVGYTF
TRBV29-1	-	-	TRBJ2-2	TGCAGCGTTAGCATGAACACCGGGGAGCTGTTTTTT	CSVSMNTGELFF
TRBV6-1	-	-	TRBJ1-1	TGTGCCAGCAGTCGGGAAGGCACTGAAGCTTTCTTT	CASSREGTEAFF
TRBV6-5	-	TRBD1	TRBJ2-3	TGTGCCAGCAGTCCCCGGGACAGGGAGGGGAATACGCAGTATTTT	CASSPRDREGNTQYF
TRBV11-2	-	-	TRBJ2-5	TGTGCCAGCAGCTTAGGGGGGCGAGAGACCCAGTACTTC	CASSLGGRETQYF
TRBV2	few	-	TRBJ2-3	TGTGCCAGCACCCGGGACGCCGGCCCCACAGATACGCAGTATTTT	CASTRDAGPTDTQYF
TRBV2	many	-	TRBJ2-1	TGTGCCAGCAGTGAAGCCCGGACTAAATCCAATGAGCAGTTCTTC	CASSEARTKSNEQFF
TRBV30	once	-	TRBJ1-2	TGTGCCTGGAGTGTATTCTTTGGGTCCTATGGCTACACCTTC	CAWSVFFGSYGYTF
TRBV23-1	-	-	TRBJ2-7	TGCGCCAGCGGACCCAGTAGCTACGAGCAGTACTTC	CASGPSSYEQYF
TRBV19	-	-	TRBJ1-1	TGTGCCAGTAGTATTGGTCCCTTGAACACTGAAGCTTTCTTT	CASSIGPLNTEAFF
TRBV4-1	few	-	TRBJ2-6	TGCGCCAGCAGCCGTACCAGTGGTTCCGGGGCCAACGTCCTGACTTTC	CASSRTSGSGANVLTF
TRBV29-1	few	TRBD1	TRBJ1-2	TGCAGCGTTCTCGACAGGGGGGATGGCTACACCTTC	CSVLDRGDGYTF
TRBV5-1	-	-	TRBJ2-6	TGCGCCAGCACCTTGGGGCCGACCCCTGGGGCCAACGTCCTGACTTTC	CASTLGPTPGANVLTF